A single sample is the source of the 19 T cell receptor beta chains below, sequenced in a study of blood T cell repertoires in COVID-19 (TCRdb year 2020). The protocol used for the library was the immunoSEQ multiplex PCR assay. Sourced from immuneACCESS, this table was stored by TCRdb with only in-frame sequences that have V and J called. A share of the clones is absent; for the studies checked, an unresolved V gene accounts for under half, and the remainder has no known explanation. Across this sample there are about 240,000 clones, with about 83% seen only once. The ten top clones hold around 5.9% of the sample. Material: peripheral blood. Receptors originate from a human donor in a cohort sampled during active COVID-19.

This chain's CDR3 is CASSLTSGKTGELFF. CDR3 DNA sequence: TGTGCCAGCAGCTTGACTAGCGGGAAAACCGGGGAGCTGTTTTTT. V and J are TRBV5-4 and TRBJ2-2; 10 nucleotides match TRBD2. Germline values: CDR1 SGHNT, CDR2 YYREEE (reference sequence). J gave up 5 bases and V 1 base, and 2 bases lay outside the gene matches. The CDR3 consists of 15 residues.

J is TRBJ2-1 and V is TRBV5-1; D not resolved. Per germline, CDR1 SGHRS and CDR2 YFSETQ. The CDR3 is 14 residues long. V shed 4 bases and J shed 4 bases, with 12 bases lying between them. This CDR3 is CASSAPPIYNEQFF. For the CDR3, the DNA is TGCGCCAGCAGCGCACCTCCTATATACAATGAGCAGTTCTTC.

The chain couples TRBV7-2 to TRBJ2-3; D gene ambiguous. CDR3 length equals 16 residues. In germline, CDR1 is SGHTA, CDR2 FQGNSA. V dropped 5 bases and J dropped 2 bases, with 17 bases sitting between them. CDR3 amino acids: CASSPTERSFTDTQYF. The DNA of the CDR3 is TGTGCCAGCAGCCCAACTGAGCGCAGCTTCACAGATACGCAGTATTTT.

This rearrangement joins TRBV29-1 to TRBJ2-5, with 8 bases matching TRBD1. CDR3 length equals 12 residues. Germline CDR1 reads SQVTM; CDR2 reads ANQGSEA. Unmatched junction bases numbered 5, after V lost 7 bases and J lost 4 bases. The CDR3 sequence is CSERTGRETQYF. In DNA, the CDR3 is TGCAGCGAAAGGACAGGGCGAGAGACCCAGTACTTC.

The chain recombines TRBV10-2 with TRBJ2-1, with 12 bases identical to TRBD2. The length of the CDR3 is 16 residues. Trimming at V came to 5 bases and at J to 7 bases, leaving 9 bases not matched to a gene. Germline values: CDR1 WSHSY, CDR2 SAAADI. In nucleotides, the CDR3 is TGCGCCAGCAGTACTCCGACTAGCGGGAGAGGTAATGAGCAGTTCTTC. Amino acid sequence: CASSTPTSGRGNEQFF.

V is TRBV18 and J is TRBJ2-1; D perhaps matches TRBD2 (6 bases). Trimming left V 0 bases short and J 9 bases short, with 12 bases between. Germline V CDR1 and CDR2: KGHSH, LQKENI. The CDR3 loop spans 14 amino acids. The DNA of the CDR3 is TGTGCCAGCTCACCACCGCGACTAGTAGGTGAGCAGTTCTTC. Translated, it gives CASSPPRLVGEQFF. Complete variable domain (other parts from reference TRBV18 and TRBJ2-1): NAGVMQNPRHLVRRRGQEARLRCSPMKGHSHVYWYRQLPEEGLKFMVYLQKENIIDESGMPKERFSAEFPKEGPSILRIQQVVRGDSAAYFCASSPPRLVGEQFFGPGTRLTVL.

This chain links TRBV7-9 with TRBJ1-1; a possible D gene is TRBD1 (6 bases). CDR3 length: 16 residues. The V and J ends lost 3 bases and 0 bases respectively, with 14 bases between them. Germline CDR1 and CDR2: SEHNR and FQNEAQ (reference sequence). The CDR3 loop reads CASSLRQDILNTEAFF. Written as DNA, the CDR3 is TGTGCCAGCAGCTTGCGACAGGACATCCTGAACACTGAAGCTTTCTTT.

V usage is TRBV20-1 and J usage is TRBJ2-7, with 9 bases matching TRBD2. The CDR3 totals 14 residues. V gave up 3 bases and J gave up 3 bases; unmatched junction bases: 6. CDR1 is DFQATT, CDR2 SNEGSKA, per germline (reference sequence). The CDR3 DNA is TGCAGTGCTAGTATCCTAGCGGGAAACTACGAGCAGTACTTC. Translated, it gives CSASILAGNYEQYF.

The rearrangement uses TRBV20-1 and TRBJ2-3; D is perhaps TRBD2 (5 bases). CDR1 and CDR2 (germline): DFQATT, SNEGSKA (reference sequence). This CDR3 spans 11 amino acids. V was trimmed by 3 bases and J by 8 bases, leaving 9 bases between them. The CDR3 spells CSARGAGTQYF. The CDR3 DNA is TGCAGTGCTAGGGGAGCTGGTACGCAGTATTTT.

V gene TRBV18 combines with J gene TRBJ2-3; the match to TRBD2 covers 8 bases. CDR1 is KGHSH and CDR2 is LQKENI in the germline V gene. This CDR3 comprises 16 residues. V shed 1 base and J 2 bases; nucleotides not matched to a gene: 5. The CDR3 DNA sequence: TGTGCCAGCTCACCACGGACGGGGGGGCTCACAGATACGCAGTATTTT. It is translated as CASSPRTGGLTDTQYF.

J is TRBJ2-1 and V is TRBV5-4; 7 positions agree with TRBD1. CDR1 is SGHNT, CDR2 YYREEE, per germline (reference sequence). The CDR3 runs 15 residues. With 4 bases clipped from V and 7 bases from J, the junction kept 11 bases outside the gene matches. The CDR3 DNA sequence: TGTGCCAGCAGCCCAACACGACAGGGCGGGAATGAGCAGTTCTTC. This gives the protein CASSPTRQGGNEQFF.

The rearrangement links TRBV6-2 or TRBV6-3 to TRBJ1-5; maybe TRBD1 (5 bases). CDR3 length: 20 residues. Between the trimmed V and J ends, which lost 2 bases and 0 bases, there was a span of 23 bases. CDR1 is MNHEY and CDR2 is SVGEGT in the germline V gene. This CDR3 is CASSYPPGTLAAYSNQPQHF. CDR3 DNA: TGTGCCAGCAGTTACCCGCCCGGGACTCTGGCAGCTTATAGCAATCAGCCCCAGCATTTT.

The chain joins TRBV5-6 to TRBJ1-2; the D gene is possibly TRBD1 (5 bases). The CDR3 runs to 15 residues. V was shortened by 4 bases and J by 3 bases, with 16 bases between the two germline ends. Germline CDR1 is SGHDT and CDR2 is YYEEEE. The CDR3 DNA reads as TGTGCCAGCAGCCCGGTGGGCAGGGAGGACTATGGCTACACCTTC. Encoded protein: CASSPVGREDYGYTF. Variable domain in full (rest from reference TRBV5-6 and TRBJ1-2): DAGVTQSPTHLIKTRGQQVTLRCSPKSGHDTVSWYQQALGQGPQFIFQYYEEEERQRGNFPDRFSGHQFPNYSSELNVNALLLGDSALYLCASSPVGREDYGYTFGSGTRLTVV.

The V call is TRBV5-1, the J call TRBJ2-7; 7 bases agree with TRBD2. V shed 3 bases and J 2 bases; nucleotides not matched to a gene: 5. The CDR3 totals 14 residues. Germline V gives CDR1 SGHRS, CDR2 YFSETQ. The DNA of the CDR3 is TGCGCCAGCAGCTGGGAGGGGAGTCCCTACGAGCAGTACTTC. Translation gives CASSWEGSPYEQYF.

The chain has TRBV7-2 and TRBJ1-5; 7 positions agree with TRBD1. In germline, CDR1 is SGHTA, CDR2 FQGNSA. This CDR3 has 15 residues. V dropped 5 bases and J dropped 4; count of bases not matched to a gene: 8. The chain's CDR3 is CASSTGTVENQPQHF. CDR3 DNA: TGTGCCAGCAGCACTGGGACAGTAGAAAATCAGCCCCAGCATTTT.

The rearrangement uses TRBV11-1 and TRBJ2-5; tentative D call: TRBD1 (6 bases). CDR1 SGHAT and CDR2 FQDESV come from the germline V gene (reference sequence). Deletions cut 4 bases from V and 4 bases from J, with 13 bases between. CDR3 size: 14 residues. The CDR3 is CASSSDRPSETQYF. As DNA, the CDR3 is TGTGCCAGCAGCTCGGACAGACCTTCAGAGACCCAGTACTTC.

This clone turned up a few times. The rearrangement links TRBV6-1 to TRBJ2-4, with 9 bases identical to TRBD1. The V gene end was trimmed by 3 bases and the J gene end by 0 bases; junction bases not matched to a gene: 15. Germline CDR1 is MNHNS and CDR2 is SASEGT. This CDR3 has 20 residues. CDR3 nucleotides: TGTGCCAGCAGTGATAAATCACAGGGGGCGTTCCTCTTAGCCAAAAACATTCAGTACTTC. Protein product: CASSDKSQGAFLLAKNIQYF.

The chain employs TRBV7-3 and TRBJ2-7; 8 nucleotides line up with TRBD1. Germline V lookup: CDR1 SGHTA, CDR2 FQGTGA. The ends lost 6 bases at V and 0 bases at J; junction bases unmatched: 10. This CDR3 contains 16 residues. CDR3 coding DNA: TGTGCCAGCAGTGAGAGTGTGGGACAGGCCTCCTACGAGCAGTACTTC. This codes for CASSESVGQASYEQYF.

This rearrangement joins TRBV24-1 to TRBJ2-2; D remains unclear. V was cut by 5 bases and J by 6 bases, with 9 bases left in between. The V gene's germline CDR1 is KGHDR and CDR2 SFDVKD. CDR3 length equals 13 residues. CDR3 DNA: TGTGCCACCAGTGCCCCAGGCTCCGGGGAGCTGTTTTTT. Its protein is CATSAPGSGELFF.